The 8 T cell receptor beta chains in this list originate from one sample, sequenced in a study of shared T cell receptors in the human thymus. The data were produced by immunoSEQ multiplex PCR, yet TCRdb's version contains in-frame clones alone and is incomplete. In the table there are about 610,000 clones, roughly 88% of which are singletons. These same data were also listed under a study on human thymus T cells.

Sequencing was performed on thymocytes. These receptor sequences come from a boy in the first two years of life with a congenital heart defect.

CDR3 sequence (DNA): TGTGCCAGCAGCCCCGCGGGCGGGGCCTTGGATACGCAGTATTTT. It specifies CASSPAGGALDTQYF. The rearrangement joins TRBV7-9 to TRBJ2-3, with D tentatively TRBD2 (6 bases). V lost 5 bases to trimming and J lost 6 bases, with 18 bases between them. The germline CDR1 and CDR2 sequences are SEHNR and FQNEAQ (reference sequence). The CDR3 covers 15 residues.

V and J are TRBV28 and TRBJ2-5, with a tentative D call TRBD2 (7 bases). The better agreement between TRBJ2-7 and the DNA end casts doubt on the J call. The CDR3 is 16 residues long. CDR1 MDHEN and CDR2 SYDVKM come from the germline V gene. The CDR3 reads CASRQTGGGPTYEQYF. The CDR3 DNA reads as TGTGCCAGCAGGCAGACGGGGGGCGGGCCTACCTACGAGCAGTACTTC.

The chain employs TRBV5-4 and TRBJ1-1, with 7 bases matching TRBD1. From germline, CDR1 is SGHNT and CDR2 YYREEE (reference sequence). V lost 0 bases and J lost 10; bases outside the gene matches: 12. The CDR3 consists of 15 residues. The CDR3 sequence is CASSLAKGDRVVAFF. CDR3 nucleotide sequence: TGTGCCAGCAGCTTGGCGAAGGGTGACAGGGTAGTAGCTTTCTTT.

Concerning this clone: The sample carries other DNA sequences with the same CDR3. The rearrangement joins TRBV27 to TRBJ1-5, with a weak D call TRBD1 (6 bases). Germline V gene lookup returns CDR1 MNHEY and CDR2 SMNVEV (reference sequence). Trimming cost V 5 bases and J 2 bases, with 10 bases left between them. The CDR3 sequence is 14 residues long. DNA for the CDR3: TGTGCCAGCAGTCCGCGACAGGGCAATCAGCCCCAGCATTTT. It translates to CASSPRQGNQPQHF.

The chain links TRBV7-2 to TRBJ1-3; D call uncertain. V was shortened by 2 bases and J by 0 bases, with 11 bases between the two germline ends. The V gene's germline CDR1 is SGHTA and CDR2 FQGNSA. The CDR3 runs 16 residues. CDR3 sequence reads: CASSLMGYDSGNTIYF. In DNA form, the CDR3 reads TGTGCCAGCAGCTTAATGGGCTACGACTCTGGAAACACCATATATTTT.

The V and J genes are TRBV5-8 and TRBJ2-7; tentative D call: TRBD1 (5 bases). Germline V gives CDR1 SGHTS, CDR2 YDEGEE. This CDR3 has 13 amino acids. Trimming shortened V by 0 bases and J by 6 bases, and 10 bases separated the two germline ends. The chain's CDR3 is CASSLARDGEQYF. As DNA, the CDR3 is TGTGCCAGCAGCTTGGCCAGGGATGGCGAGCAGTACTTC. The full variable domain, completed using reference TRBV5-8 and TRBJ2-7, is EAGVTQSPTHLIKTRGQQATLRCSPISGHTSVYWYQQALGLGLQFLLWYDEGEERNRGNFPPRFSGRQFPNYSSELNVNALELEDSALYLCASSLARDGEQYFGPGTRLTVT.

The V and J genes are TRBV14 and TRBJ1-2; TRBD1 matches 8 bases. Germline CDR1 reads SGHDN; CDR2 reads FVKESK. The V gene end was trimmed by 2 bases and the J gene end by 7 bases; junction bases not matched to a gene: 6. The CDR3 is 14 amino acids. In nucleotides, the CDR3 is TGTGCCAGCAGCCAAAGCAGGGGGCTGGCTGGCTACACCTTC. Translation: CASSQSRGLAGYTF.

The CDR3: CASSLFRGTDTQYF. The CDR3 bases are TGTGCCAGCAGTTTGTTCAGGGGAACAGATACGCAGTATTTT. The chain is built from TRBV27 and TRBJ2-3, with D possibly being TRBD1 (6 bases). This CDR3 has 14 residues. With 3 bases removed from V and 3 bases from J, the gap between germline ends came to 10 bases. Germline V CDR1 and CDR2: MNHEY, SMNVEV (reference sequence).